The 21 T cell receptor beta chains below come from one sample, sequenced in a study of shared clonotypes between healthy human individuals. Assay: immunoSEQ multiplex PCR; the TCRdb copy retains only in-frame clones and omits some. The table records approximately 1.9 million clones, 93% of them present only once. In the naive CD8 group, cells lacked CD45RO and were positively selected for CCR7, so terminally differentiated effector memory CD45RA+ cells were left out. Specimen: naive CD8+ T cells from PBMCs. The source of these receptors is a man aged 18 to 30 in good health. Some clones in this sample may be carry-over from other donors' samples.

The rearrangement uses TRBV4-1 and TRBJ2-7; maybe TRBD2 (5 bases). Trimming removed 2 bases from V and 3 bases from J, with 17 bases in between. This CDR3 comprises 16 residues. Germline CDR1 reads MGHRA; CDR2 reads YSYEKL. DNA for the CDR3: TGCGCCAGCAGCCAAAGGATCACCCAGGCGGGCTACGAGCAGTACTTC. It encodes CASSQRITQAGYEQYF.

V gene TRBV4-1 combines with J gene TRBJ2-7, with D perhaps matching TRBD2 (5 bases). Between the trimmed V and J ends, which lost 2 bases and 3 bases, there was a span of 14 bases. Germline V gene lookup returns CDR1 MGHRA and CDR2 YSYEKL. The CDR3 spans 15 residues. This CDR3 is CASSQKGSAYYEQYF. Written as DNA, the CDR3 is TGCGCCAGCAGCCAAAAAGGGAGCGCGTACTACGAGCAGTACTTC.

The rearrangement uses TRBV19 and TRBJ2-2; D perhaps matches TRBD1 (5 bases). Germline V gene data show CDR1 as LNHDA and CDR2 as SQIVND (reference sequence). Trimming cost V 7 bases and J 0 bases, with 12 bases left between them. The CDR3 is 15 residues long. CDR3 nucleotide sequence: TGTGCCAGTACCCCGAGACAGACGAACACCGGGGAGCTGTTTTTT. Protein sequence: CASTPRQTNTGELFF.

This chain joins TRBV19 and TRBJ2-2; 7 bases match TRBD2. Germline V lookup: CDR1 LNHDA, CDR2 SQIVND (reference sequence). This CDR3 spans 17 amino acids. With 5 bases clipped from V and 5 bases from J, the junction kept 14 bases outside the gene matches. CDR3 DNA sequence: TGTGCCAGTAGTCCCCTCCCTAGGACTAGAGAGACCGGGGAGCTGTTTTTT. This gives the protein CASSPLPRTRETGELFF.

The chain uses TRBV27 and TRBJ2-1; D perhaps matches TRBD1 (6 bases). The CDR3 extends over 16 amino acids. V gave up 3 bases and J gave up 4 bases, with 16 bases separating them. CDR1 is MNHEY, CDR2 SMNVEV, per germline (reference sequence). The CDR3 DNA reads as TGTGCCAGCAGTTTCCTCGGGCAGGGGCAGTACAATGAGCAGTTCTTC. Protein product: CASSFLGQGQYNEQFF.

The chain recombines TRBV29-1 with TRBJ2-6; TRBD1 might be the D (5 bases). The V gene's germline CDR1 is SQVTM and CDR2 ANQGSEA. There are 15 residues in the CDR3. With 3 bases removed from V and 0 bases from J, the gap between germline ends came to 9 bases. The CDR3 reads CSVDRVGSGANVLTF. CDR3 in DNA: TGCAGCGTTGACAGGGTGGGCTCTGGGGCCAACGTCCTGACTTTC.

The V call is TRBV15, the J call TRBJ2-7, with D tentatively TRBD2 (6 bases). V lost 3 bases, J lost 4 bases, and 16 bases lay in between. Looked up from germline, CDR1 is LNHNV and CDR2 is YYDKDF (reference sequence). The CDR3 totals 15 residues. CDR3 sequence: CATSRGGTRGYEQYF. CDR3 bases: TGTGCCACCAGCAGGGGGGGAACTAGGGGATACGAGCAGTACTTC. The whole variable domain, filled in from reference TRBV15 and TRBJ2-7, reads DAMVIQNPRYQVTQFGKPVTLSCSQTLNHNVMYWYQQKSSQAPKLLFHYYDKDFNNEADTPDNFQSRRPNTSFCFLDIRSPGLGDTAMYLCATSRGGTRGYEQYFGPGTRLTVT.

The chain combines TRBV15 with TRBJ2-7, with 7 bases matching TRBD1. This CDR3 spans 15 amino acids. Germline loops: CDR1 LNHNV, CDR2 YYDKDF (reference sequence). V lost 5 bases, J lost 1 base, and 8 bases stayed unmatched. CDR3 protein: CATSAWTGTSYEQYF. The DNA for the CDR3 is TGTGCCACCAGCGCCTGGACAGGTACTTCCTACGAGCAGTACTTC.

On this clone itself: The same CDR3 arises from other DNA sequences in this sample as well. The rearrangement uses TRBV15 and TRBJ1-2; a weak D match, TRBD1 (5 bases). The CDR3 runs to 14 residues. Germline V gives CDR1 LNHNV, CDR2 YYDKDF (reference sequence). V lost 0 bases and J 2 bases, leaving 7 bases between the germline ends. The CDR3 nucleotides read TGTGCCACCAGCAGAGATCGGGGGAACTATGGCTACACCTTC. It encodes CATSRDRGNYGYTF.

The CDR3 nucleotides read TGTGCCAGCAGTCACAGGGGGAAGGGTGAGCAGTTCTTC. Translation gives CASSHRGKGEQFF. The chain has TRBV28 and TRBJ2-1, with 8 bases lining up with TRBD1. CDR3 length equals 13 residues. V trimming: 5 bases; J trimming: 9 bases; junction bases outside the gene matches: 6. Germline V gene data show CDR1 as MDHEN and CDR2 as SYDVKM.

The chain recombines TRBV2 with TRBJ2-3; TRBD2 aligns across 7 bases. There are 14 residues in the CDR3. CDR1 and CDR2 from the germline V gene are SNHLY and FYNNEI. Trimming cost V 10 bases and J 0 bases; bases outside gene matches: 7. The CDR3 loop is CATRRGTSTDTQYF. The DNA of the CDR3 is TGTGCCACACGGCGGGGGACTAGCACAGATACGCAGTATTTT.

This chain joins TRBV7-8 and TRBJ2-5, with D unclear. The CDR3 extends over 11 amino acids. V was cut by 9 bases and J by 5 bases, with 10 bases left in between. CDR1 is SGHVS, CDR2 FQNEAQ, per germline. The CDR3 DNA is TGTGCCAGTAAAGGGTCGGAGACCCAGTACTTC. Translating gives CASKGSETQYF.

The chain recombines TRBV28 with TRBJ1-2; perhaps TRBD1 as D (6 bases). Trimming removed 3 bases from V and 8 bases from J, with 22 bases in between. Looked up from germline, CDR1 is MDHEN and CDR2 is SYDVKM. The CDR3 consists of 16 residues. The CDR3 loop reads CASSLGGPPLWDGYTF. The CDR3 DNA follows: TGTGCCAGCAGTTTGGGGGGGCCCCCCCTTTGGGACGGCTACACCTTC.

The rearrangement uses TRBV4-1 and TRBJ2-2; TRBD2 aligns across 10 bases. Germline V gene lookup returns CDR1 MGHRA and CDR2 YSYEKL. V trimming: 2 bases; J trimming: 5 bases; junction bases outside the gene matches: 5. The CDR3 loop spans 16 amino acids. The CDR3 is CASSQLTSGVTGELFF. Written as DNA, the CDR3 is TGCGCCAGCAGCCAACTTACTAGCGGGGTAACCGGGGAGCTGTTTTTT.

The CDR3 nucleotides are TGTGCCAGCAGTAAAACAGGGGCTGGAAACACCATATATTTT. It specifies CASSKTGAGNTIYF. V and J are TRBV6-1 and TRBJ1-3, with 7 nucleotides matching TRBD1. J lost 2 bases, V lost 5 bases, and 3 bases had no gene match. The CDR3 extends over 14 amino acids. Germline V gives CDR1 MNHNS, CDR2 SASEGT.

The chain carries TRBV27 and TRBJ2-1, with TRBD2 identical over 7 bases. The length of the CDR3 is 14 residues. The J segment lost 4 bases and the V segment lost 7 bases, leaving 7 bases of the junction unmatched. Germline assignment: CDR1 MNHEY and CDR2 SMNVEV (reference sequence). CDR3 sequence (DNA): TGTGCCAGCAACCCCCAAGCGGGATACAATGAGCAGTTCTTC. Translated, it gives CASNPQAGYNEQFF.

The rearrangement joins TRBV29-1 to TRBJ1-2, with 7 bases aligning to TRBD1. Germline CDR1 and CDR2: SQVTM and ANQGSEA. The length of the CDR3 is 12 residues. V was pared by 8 bases and J by 5 bases, with 8 bases of the junction left unmatched. This CDR3 reads CSIRDSLYGYTF. The CDR3 nucleotides are TGCAGCATCCGGGACAGCCTTTATGGCTACACCTTC. The full variable domain, completed using reference TRBV29-1 and TRBJ1-2, is SAVISQKPSRDICQRGTSLTIQCQVDSQVTMMFWYRQQPGQSLTLIATANQGSEATYESGFVIDKFPISRPNLTFSTLTVSNMSPEDSSIYLCSIRDSLYGYTFGSGTRLTVV.

V and J are TRBV6-5 and TRBJ1-2; D gene unclear. Between the trimmed V and J ends, which lost 2 bases and 7 bases, there was a span of 14 bases. This CDR3 comprises 14 residues. CDR1 and CDR2 (germline): MNHEY, SVGAGI. CDR3 protein: CASSYRSSGSGYTF. The CDR3 nucleotides read TGTGCCAGCAGTTACCGGTCGTCGGGGAGTGGCTACACCTTC.

The chain uses TRBV7-9 and TRBJ1-5; possibly TRBD1 for D (6 bases). The CDR3 is 17 amino acids. CDR1 is SEHNR, CDR2 FQNEAQ, per germline (reference sequence). Trimming left V 1 base short and J 7 bases short, with 20 bases between. CDR3 residues: CASSLGDVGGGWQPQHF. DNA of the CDR3: TGTGCCAGCAGCTTAGGGGACGTTGGTGGGGGCTGGCAGCCCCAGCATTTT.

This clone came up a few times. The sample has other DNA sequences that encode this CDR3 too. The gene calls are TRBV19 and TRBJ2-1; D is possibly TRBD2 (5 bases). V lost 2 bases and J 3 bases, leaving 5 bases between the germline ends. The germline CDR1 and CDR2 sequences are LNHDA and SQIVND (reference sequence). This CDR3 comprises 13 residues. The CDR3 nucleotides are TGTGCCAGTAGTATAACTAGCTACAATGAGCAGTTCTTC. Protein: CASSITSYNEQFF.

This chain joins TRBV11-2 and TRBJ2-5, with TRBD2 matching 8 bases. Germline values: CDR1 SGHAT, CDR2 FQNNGV. The CDR3 extends over 15 amino acids. The junction had 7 bases not matched to a gene; V was cut back by 3 bases and J by 4 bases. CDR3 residues: CASSLGARGGETQYF. The CDR3 nucleotides read TGTGCCAGCAGCTTGGGAGCACGGGGGGGAGAGACCCAGTACTTC.